The 32 T cell receptor beta chains below all came from one sample that was sequenced in a study of T cells after yellow fever vaccination. TCRdb called the 5' RACE reads again in MiXCR, with one record for every CDR3 protein. The sample contains some 110,000 distinct CDR3 sequences, 8.4% of which appear only once. Specimen: CD8+ T cells sorted from PBMCs, collected 45 days after the yellow fever booster vaccination. All receptors derive from a man younger than 45 who received the YFV17D yellow fever vaccine.

The chain is built from TRBV21-1 and TRBJ2-3. TRBV21-1 corresponds to a pseudogene. CDR3 length equals 14 residues. Here the CDR3 DNA reads TGTGCCAGCAGCAAAGTGGCGGAGCCTGATACGCAGTATTTT. Translation: CASSKVAEPDTQYF.

This clonotype was observed at least ten times. The gene calls are TRBV7-9 and TRBJ2-1, with D maybe TRBD2 (6 bases). The CDR3 length is 15 residues. Germline values: CDR1 SEHNR, CDR2 FQNEAQ (reference sequence). The ends were cut back, 1 base at V and 6 bases at J, with 13 bases in the middle. CDR3 sequence: CASSLVEQGGNEQFF. DNA of the CDR3: TGTGCCAGCAGCTTAGTGGAGCAGGGAGGCAATGAGCAGTTCTTC.

This clonotype was detected only a few times. V is TRBV5-6 and J is TRBJ1-5; 7 nucleotides match TRBD1. CDR3 length: 16 residues. The germline CDR1 and CDR2 sequences are SGHDT and YYEEEE. With V trimmed by 4 bases and J by 4 bases, 11 bases remained unmatched. The DNA for the CDR3 is TGTGCCAGCAGCGAGGGGGACAGACCGGATAATCAGCCCCAGCATTTT. Amino acid sequence: CASSEGDRPDNQPQHF.

This sequence joins TRBV19 and TRBJ2-1; 9 nucleotides agree with TRBD2. J was trimmed by 5 bases and V by 5 bases; bases with no gene match: 1. This CDR3 is built from 13 residues. The germline V gene encodes CDR1 LNHDA and CDR2 SQIVND (reference sequence). The CDR3 DNA sequence: TGTGCCAGTAGTCTAGCGGGGAACAATGAGCAGTTCTTC. This translates into CASSLAGNNEQFF. The full variable domain, completed using reference TRBV19 and TRBJ2-1, is DGGITQSPKYLFRKEGQNVTLSCEQNLNHDAMYWYRQDPGQGLRLIYYSQIVNDFQKGDIAEGYSVSREKKESFPLTVTSAQKNPTAFYLCASSLAGNNEQFFGPGTRLTVL.

This clonotype was counted at least ten times. J is TRBJ2-1 and V is TRBV7-6; 7 nucleotides align to TRBD2. J was trimmed by 1 base and V by 7 bases; bases with no gene match: 4. The CDR3 spans 14 residues. Germline V gene data show CDR1 as SGHVS and CDR2 as FNYEAQ. DNA for the CDR3: TGTGCCAGCAATACGGGAGGTTCCTACAATGAGCAGTTCTTC. Translated: CASNTGGSYNEQFF.

This clonotype was counted at least ten times. This chain connects TRBV6-5 to TRBJ2-7; D is uncertain. V was clipped by 0 bases and J by 3 bases, with 9 bases between them. This CDR3 has 14 amino acids. Germline CDR1 reads MNHEY; CDR2 reads SVGAGI. CDR3 loop: CASSYSNLGYEQYF. The CDR3 DNA reads as TGTGCCAGCAGTTACTCGAATCTGGGCTACGAGCAGTACTTC.

This clonotype was recorded many times. CDR3 nucleotides: TGTGCCAGCAGCTTAGAAGGGAAAAATGAAAAACTGTTTTTT. This sequence encodes CASSLEGKNEKLFF. The chain links TRBV7-9 to TRBJ1-4; no clear D gene. V was clipped by 1 base and J by 5 bases, with 8 bases between them. The CDR3 is 14 amino acids. Germline lookup yields CDR1 SEHNR and CDR2 FQNEAQ (reference sequence).

This clonotype appeared many times. The rearrangement links TRBV20-1 to TRBJ2-3, with a weak D call TRBD2 (5 bases). This CDR3 contains 16 residues. Germline V gene lookup returns CDR1 DFQATT and CDR2 SNEGSKA (reference sequence). Trimming removed 0 bases at V and 4 bases at J, with 17 bases between. CDR3: CSARDEEGFGADTQYF. In nucleotides, the CDR3 is TGCAGTGCTAGAGATGAAGAGGGTTTCGGGGCAGATACGCAGTATTTT.

This clonotype was recorded once. A much larger clonotype is one base distant, so this may be a read error. This chain connects TRBV15 to TRBJ2-7; D is unresolved. The CDR3 covers 13 residues. V gave up 1 base and J gave up 6 bases, with 10 bases separating them. CDR1 and CDR2 from the germline V gene are LNHNV and YYDKDF (reference sequence). As DNA, the CDR3 is TGTGCCACCAGCAGAGTTGACGGGCCCGAGCAGTACTTC. This gives the protein CATSRVDGPEQYF.

The chain employs TRBV27 and TRBJ1-5, with a weak D call TRBD1 (5 bases). V lost 3 bases and J lost 15, with 18 bases in between. Germline V gene lookup returns CDR1 MNHEY and CDR2 SMNVEV (reference sequence). CDR3 length: 13 residues. The CDR3 region is CASSLARASDWHF. The CDR3 DNA reads as TGTGCCAGCAGTTTGGCCAGGGCATCTGATTGGCATTTT.

This clonotype came up a few times. The chain joins TRBV2 to TRBJ2-7; maybe TRBD1 (5 bases). The CDR3 is 15 residues long. Germline V gene lookup returns CDR1 SNHLY and CDR2 FYNNEI. V lost 1 base and J 1 base, leaving 11 bases between the germline ends. CDR3 amino acids: CASSEVGQGSYEQYF. The CDR3 DNA is TGTGCCAGCAGTGAAGTCGGGCAGGGTTCCTACGAGCAGTACTTC.

This clonotype was detected many times. This chain uses TRBV4-2 with TRBJ2-7, with D tentatively TRBD2 (5 bases). CDR3 size: 16 residues. V was clipped by 0 bases and J by 0 bases, with 12 bases between them. Germline V gives CDR1 LGHNA, CDR2 YNFKEQ. This chain's CDR3 is CASSQESGSASYEQYF. CDR3 bases: TGTGCCAGCAGCCAAGAAAGTGGGAGCGCCTCCTACGAGCAGTACTTC.

In this sample, this clonotype turned up many times. V gene TRBV3-1 combines with J gene TRBJ2-5; D not certain. Trimming took 3 bases from V and 4 from J, leaving 12 bases between them. Germline V gives CDR1 LGHDT, CDR2 YNNKEL (reference sequence). The CDR3 has 14 residues. CDR3 protein: CASSQIPGLETQYF. DNA for the CDR3: TGTGCCAGCAGCCAGATCCCGGGTCTAGAGACCCAGTACTTC.

This clonotype occurred many times. V usage is TRBV9 and J usage is TRBJ2-7; D is possibly TRBD1 or TRBD2 (5 bases each). This CDR3 contains 14 residues. CDR1 SGDLS and CDR2 YYNGEE come from the germline V gene. The V gene lost 3 bases and the J gene lost 2 bases, with 12 bases spanning the gap. CDR3 loop: CASSAAGTAYEQYF. CDR3 coding DNA: TGTGCCAGCAGCGCAGCCGGGACGGCCTACGAGCAGTACTTC.

In its sample, this clonotype was seen many times. The genes are TRBV6-2 or TRBV6-3 and TRBJ1-5, with unresolved D. In germline, CDR1 is MNHEY, CDR2 SVGEGT. V shed 5 bases and J shed 0 bases, with 11 bases lying between them. CDR3 length: 15 residues. The CDR3 DNA reads TGTGCCAGCAGTCCCCAGAGTTATAGCAATCAGCCCCAGCATTTT. Its translation is CASSPQSYSNQPQHF.

The DNA for the CDR3 is TGTGCCAGCAGTTACGGGGACAGAACTGAAGCTTTCTTT. This sequence encodes CASSYGDRTEAFF. This sequence joins TRBV6-2 or TRBV6-3 and TRBJ1-1; 7 bases fit TRBD1. Germline CDR1 and CDR2: MNHEY and SVGEGT. CDR3 length: 13 amino acids. With 2 bases clipped from V and 5 bases from J, the junction kept 2 bases outside the gene matches.

This clonotype was seen ten or more times. The gene calls are TRBV12-3 or TRBV12-4 and TRBJ2-2; no reliable D call. V was cut by 4 bases and J by 4 bases, with 7 bases left in between. The CDR3 runs 13 residues. The CDR3 loop reads CASSSIVTGELFF. The CDR3 DNA sequence: TGTGCCAGCAGTTCAATTGTCACCGGGGAGCTGTTTTTT.

This clonotype was seen ten or more times. The chain joins TRBV4-2 to TRBJ2-7, with a possible D match to TRBD1 (5 bases). Deletions cut 5 bases from V and 5 bases from J, with 16 bases between. The CDR3 extends over 14 amino acids. CDR1 and CDR2 (germline): LGHNA, YNFKEQ. CDR3 sequence: CASSAHSQGDEQYF. The CDR3 DNA reads as TGTGCCAGCAGCGCGCACTCCCAAGGGGACGAGCAGTACTTC.

This clonotype was counted at least ten times. The chain carries TRBV28 and TRBJ2-1; D is unclear. Germline CDR1 is MDHEN and CDR2 is SYDVKM. V was pared by 5 bases and J by 0 bases, with 8 bases between. The CDR3 extends over 14 amino acids. As DNA, the CDR3 is TGTGCCAGCAGTAGCGACCTCTCCTACAATGAGCAGTTCTTC. It encodes CASSSDLSYNEQFF.

This clonotype was detected only a few times. This chain joins TRBV5-4 and TRBJ1-4; TRBD1 aligns across 11 bases. V was pared by 3 bases and J by 4 bases, with 2 bases of the junction left unmatched. CDR1 and CDR2 from the germline V gene are SGHNT and YYREEE (reference sequence). CDR3 length: 15 amino acids. CDR3 sequence: CASSWTGGVNEKLFF. The CDR3 DNA follows: TGTGCCAGCAGCTGGACAGGGGGCGTTAATGAAAAACTGTTTTTT.

The chain joins TRBV5-6 to TRBJ2-1, with a possible D match to TRBD2 (6 bases). CDR3 length equals 11 residues. Trimming took 3 bases from V and 16 from J, leaving 14 bases between them. Per the germline V gene, CDR1 is SGHDT and CDR2 is YYEEEE. The CDR3 region is CASSSGTGGFF. The DNA for the CDR3 is TGTGCCAGCAGCTCCGGGACCGGGGGTTTCTTC.

As to this clonotype: Given a much more abundant clone one base away, this may be a read error. The chain combines TRBV20-1 with TRBJ2-4, with a tentative D call TRBD1 (7 bases). Per the germline V gene, CDR1 is DFQATT and CDR2 is SNEGSKA (reference sequence). The CDR3 has 15 amino acids. The CDR3 loop is CSARDQRQGGDMQYF. DNA of the CDR3: TGCAGTGCTAGAGATCAGAGGCAGGGGGGAGACATGCAGTACTTC.

This clonotype was seen at least ten times. The chain employs TRBV7-2 and TRBJ2-7, with TRBD1 identical over 8 bases. The CDR3 spans 15 residues. Germline V gives CDR1 SGHTA, CDR2 FQGNSA. With 5 bases clipped from V and 2 bases from J, the junction kept 8 bases outside the gene matches. The chain's CDR3 is CASSLTGVTTYEQYF. The CDR3 DNA sequence: TGTGCCAGCAGCCTGACAGGGGTCACGACCTACGAGCAGTACTTC. The full variable domain, with the rest looked up from reference TRBV7-2 and TRBJ2-7, is GAGVSQSPSNKVTEKGKDVELRCDPISGHTALYWYRQSLGQGLEFLIYFQGNSAPDKSGLPSDRFSAERTGGSVSTLTIQRTQQEDSAVYLCASSLTGVTTYEQYFGPGTRLTVT.

Many counts were recorded for this clonotype. The rearrangement uses TRBV29-1 and TRBJ2-1; 14 bases match TRBD2. This CDR3 region has 17 residues. CDR1 and CDR2 from the germline V gene are SQVTM and ANQGSEA. The V gene end was trimmed by 6 bases and the J gene end by 0 bases; junction bases not matched to a gene: 7. The CDR3 nucleotides read TGCAGCGTCCAGGGACTAGCGGGAGCGAGCTCCTACAATGAGCAGTTCTTC. This codes for CSVQGLAGASSYNEQFF.

This clonotype turned up a few times. The gene calls are TRBV12-3 or TRBV12-4 and TRBJ2-1; 14 bases fit TRBD2. V gave up 3 bases and J gave up 10 bases; unmatched junction bases: 8. The CDR3 has 16 amino acids. CDR3 DNA sequence: TGTGCCAGCAGTTTCCCGGGACTAGCGGGAGTTGAAGAGCAGTTCTTC. Translated: CASSFPGLAGVEEQFF.

This clonotype was seen at least ten times. The chain joins TRBV7-9 to TRBJ1-2, with 7 positions matching TRBD1. CDR3 length: 13 amino acids. After removal of 5 bases from V and 6 bases from J, the junction contained 6 bases not matched to a gene. From germline, CDR1 is SEHNR and CDR2 FQNEAQ (reference sequence). The CDR3 here is CASSLGQEDGYTF. Written as DNA, the CDR3 is TGTGCCAGCAGCCTCGGACAGGAGGATGGCTACACCTTC.

The table lists this clonotype with many counts. The chain links TRBV5-1 to TRBJ2-7, with 8 positions matching TRBD1. With V trimmed by 4 bases and J by 2 bases, 8 bases remained unmatched. Germline V gives CDR1 SGHRS, CDR2 YFSETQ. The length of the CDR3 is 15 residues. CDR3 nucleotide sequence: TGCGCCAGCAGCCCCGGGACAGGAGAAACCTACGAGCAGTACTTC. It is translated as CASSPGTGETYEQYF.

CDR3 in amino acids: CASSPGANVLTF. CDR3 sequence (DNA): TGCGCCAGCAGCCCTGGGGCCAACGTCCTGACTTTC. The V call is TRBV4-1, the J call TRBJ2-6; D not certain. Germline lookup yields CDR1 MGHRA and CDR2 YSYEKL. The CDR3 has 12 residues. Trimming shortened V by 4 bases and J by 2 bases, and 0 bases separated the two germline ends.

This clonotype was seen at least ten times. CDR3 nucleotide sequence: TGTGCCAGCAGTTTTGAATTGGGGACATTGGCCTACGAGCAGTACTTC. It translates to CASSFELGTLAYEQYF. V and J are TRBV12-3 or TRBV12-4 and TRBJ2-7, with D possibly TRBD1 on 6 matching bases. Deletions cut 3 bases from V and 2 bases from J, with 17 bases between. CDR3 length: 16 amino acids.

The V call is TRBV11-2, the J call TRBJ2-7, with D perhaps being TRBD1 or TRBD2 (5 bases each). This CDR3 contains 23 residues. The ends were cut back, 3 bases at V and 7 bases at J, with 43 bases in the middle. Germline-derived CDR1 and CDR2 are SGHAT and FQNNGV. CDR3 in DNA: TGTGCCAGCAGCTTCAATCTTGGGAGCACACACCGGGACCCCCAGACACGGGGTGGAGAGCAGTACTTC. Amino acids: CASSFNLGSTHRDPQTRGGEQYF.

This clonotype occurred many times. The V gene is TRBV27, the J gene TRBJ2-7; 7 positions match TRBD2. Germline CDR1 reads MNHEY; CDR2 reads SMNVEV (reference sequence). V lost 5 bases and J lost 2; bases outside the gene matches: 3. This CDR3 spans 13 amino acids. The CDR3 sequence: CASSIGLAYEQYF. The CDR3, as DNA: TGTGCCAGCAGTATCGGACTAGCCTACGAGCAGTACTTC.

This clonotype was seen at least ten times. CDR3: CSASRPTGELFF. Written as DNA, the CDR3 is TGCAGTGCTAGCAGGCCCACCGGGGAGCTGTTTTTT. The V and J genes are TRBV20-1 and TRBJ2-2; D is unclear. The CDR3 covers 12 residues. The germline V gene has CDR1 DFQATT and CDR2 SNEGSKA (reference sequence). The ends were cut back, 3 bases at V and 4 bases at J, with 6 bases in the middle.